The text below deals with one TCR beta chain. TCR beta from blood CD8+ and CD4+ T cells was sequenced. These data originate in a study of CD8 T cells in Susac syndrome. When the RNA was reverse transcribed, random hexamers were used with an input of about 0.5 to 1 ug. Across 54 Vbeta and 13 Jbeta, immunoSEQ multiplex PCR amplified TCR beta CDR3. One entry per CDR3 protein, called by TCRdb with MiXCR from the immunoSEQ multiplex PCR reads. The sample contains about 210,000 distinct CDR3 sequences, 95% of which appear only once. Germline V lookup: CDR1 SGHDN, CDR2 FVKESK. The CDR3 consists of 15 residues. With 1 base clipped from V and 2 bases from J, the junction kept 2 bases outside the gene matches.

The origin of this receptor is a human donor with multiple sclerosis. The sample comprised CD4+ T cells from PBMCs. The genes are TRBV14 and TRBJ1-2; 9 nucleotides align to TRBD1. The CDR3 region is CASSQAGTGNYGYTF. CDR3 DNA sequence: TGTGCCAGCAGCCAAGCGGGGACAGGGAACTATGGCTACACCTTC.